The rows below give T cell receptor beta chains drawn from one sample of a study of beta chain features in type 1 diabetes. This table comes from immunoSEQ multiplex PCR, and its TCRdb copy is limited to in-frame clones, with some not included. The sample lists around 430,000 clones, roughly 30% occurring once. Source material: naive CD4+ T cells from blood. Every receptor here comes from a man aged 18 to 30 in good health. The CDR3 runs from the conserved cysteine through the conserved F or W. A D gene is named only where the DNA matches it firmly. Rows give clone size only sometimes, using once, few, many, or a class for an expanded clone.

v_call	d_call	j_call	clone_size	cdr3_aa	cdr3_nt
TRBV18	TRBD1	TRBJ2-3	few	CASSPPRGQGLIVNTQYF	TGTGCCAGCTCACCGCCACGCGGACAGGGGTTGATCGTAAATACGCAGTATTTT
TRBV7-2	TRBD1	TRBJ2-3	NA	CASSASGTGTYTQYF	TGTGCCAGCAGCGCCTCCGGGACAGGGACATATACGCAGTATTTT
TRBV25-1	NA	TRBJ2-7	once	CASSELEAAAPYEQYF	TGTGCCAGCAGTGAATTGGAGGCGGCTGCCCCCTACGAGCAGTACTTC
TRBV5-1	NA	TRBJ1-1	NA	CASSSRGDEAFF	TGCGCCAGCAGCTCGCGGGGTGATGAAGCTTTCTTT
TRBV4-2	TRBD2	TRBJ2-7	NA	CASSQDLAGAYEQYF	TGTGCCAGCAGCCAAGATCTAGCGGGGGCCTACGAGCAGTACTTC
TRBV11-2	NA	TRBJ2-3	few	CASSLDRGSPYF	TGTGCCAGCAGCTTAGACAGGGGATCCCCGTATTTT
TRBV15	NA	TRBJ1-3	NA	CATSREAAQGNTIYF	TGTGCCACCAGCAGAGAGGCGGCCCAGGGAAACACCATATATTTT
TRBV6-5	NA	TRBJ1-4	few	CASRRVGQLREKLFF	TGTGCCAGCCGGAGGGTTGGGCAGCTTCGGGAAAAACTGTTTTTT
TRBV28	TRBD2	TRBJ2-1	few	CASRTGTSGISSYNEQFF	TGTGCCAGCAGGACCGGGACTAGCGGGATCAGCTCCTACAATGAGCAGTTCTTC
TRBV5-1	NA	TRBJ2-5	few	CASSFGTDEETQYF	TGCGCCAGCAGCTTCGGGACGGATGAAGAGACCCAGTACTTC